These 18 T cell receptor beta chains came from one sample sequenced in a study of graft-versus-host responses after intestinal transplantation. The table came from immunoSEQ multiplex PCR; TCRdb's copy has only in-frame clones and leaves some out. The sample consists of around 100,000 clones, more than 90% of them appearing once. No antigens are known for them. This sample comprised unstimulated CD4+ T cells sorted from spleen or lymph node cells, obtained before transplant. Receptor source: a human donor who was the organ donor for an intestinal transplant.

This rearrangement joins TRBV7-2 to TRBJ1-1; tentative D call: TRBD1 (6 bases). Germline lookup yields CDR1 SGHTA and CDR2 FQGNSA. V dropped 5 bases and J dropped 8 bases, with 21 bases sitting between them. The CDR3 has 15 residues. The CDR3 here is CASSRAFGGGMEAFF. Written as DNA, the CDR3 is TGTGCCAGCAGCCGAGCGTTCGGGGGCGGGATGGAAGCTTTCTTT.

The rearrangement uses TRBV19 and TRBJ2-2; D perhaps matches TRBD1 (6 bases). The V gene lost 7 bases and the J gene lost 6 bases, with 15 bases spanning the gap. The CDR3 covers 14 residues. Germline V gene lookup returns CDR1 LNHDA and CDR2 SQIVND (reference sequence). The CDR3, as DNA: TGTGCCAGTAACGTCAGGGGTTACGCCGGGGAGCTGTTTTTT. Residues: CASNVRGYAGELFF.

The rearrangement links TRBV12-2 to TRBJ2-2; the table gives TRBD2 as D, unverified against the DNA. TRBV12-2 is noted as a pseudogene. This CDR3 has 17 residues. The CDR3 nucleotides are TGTGCAAGTCGCTTAGTAGTAGCGGGAGAAGGCACCGGGGAGCTGTTTTTT. This translates into CASRLVVAGEGTGELFF.

The rearrangement links TRBV5-1 to TRBJ2-3; either TRBD1 or TRBD2 may fit D (6 bases each). Deletions cut 1 base from V and 4 bases from J, with 22 bases between. Germline assignment: CDR1 SGHRS and CDR2 YFSETQ. This CDR3 has 18 residues. This chain's CDR3 is CASSLSGNGGARADTQYF. The DNA of the CDR3 is TGCGCCAGCAGCTTGTCTGGGAACGGGGGCGCACGGGCAGATACGCAGTATTTT.

V gene TRBV6-5 combines with J gene TRBJ2-7; D is ambiguous. The germline V and J ends were trimmed by 1 base and 2 bases, with 9 bases remaining between them. The germline V gene has CDR1 MNHEY and CDR2 SVGAGI. This CDR3 comprises 14 residues. The CDR3 DNA follows: TGTGCCAGCAGTTACTATGACGACACCTACGAGCAGTACTTC. Translating gives CASSYYDDTYEQYF.

V and J are TRBV18 and TRBJ1-1; D remains ambiguous. Trimming stripped 5 bases from V and 9 bases from J, with 10 bases between. Germline CDR1 is KGHSH and CDR2 is LQKENI. This CDR3 is built from 11 residues. DNA of the CDR3: TGTGCCAGCTCATCTAGAGACCAAGCTTTCTTT. It codes for CASSSRDQAFF.

The gene calls are TRBV7-9 and TRBJ2-5; D might be TRBD2 (6 bases). From germline, CDR1 is SEHNR and CDR2 FQNEAQ (reference sequence). The germline V and J ends were trimmed by 2 bases and 0 bases, with 16 bases remaining between them. CDR3 size: 17 residues. DNA for the CDR3: TGTGCCAGCAGCTTACCCAGGGCGGCGGGGTACCAAGAGACCCAGTACTTC. Translation: CASSLPRAAGYQETQYF.

The gene calls are TRBV28 and TRBJ1-2; 7 bases match TRBD1. Germline assignment: CDR1 MDHEN and CDR2 SYDVKM. CDR3 length equals 12 residues. V gave up 9 bases and J gave up 3 bases; unmatched junction bases: 4. The CDR3 bases are TGTGCCAGTTTACAGGGGTACTATGGCTACACCTTC. This encodes CASLQGYYGYTF.

V and J are TRBV5-4 and TRBJ2-1; TRBD1 matches 9 bases. The CDR3 is 17 amino acids. Germline trimming cut 5 bases from V and 6 bases from J; bases unmatched to any gene: 15. Germline lookup yields CDR1 SGHNT and CDR2 YYREEE (reference sequence). Here the CDR3 reads CASSRNTPGQGFNEQFF. The CDR3 nucleotides read TGTGCCAGCAGTCGCAATACCCCGGGACAGGGTTTCAATGAGCAGTTCTTC.

The chain carries TRBV19 and TRBJ2-5, with TRBD2 identical over 7 bases. After removal of 5 bases from V and 3 bases from J, the junction contained 6 bases not matched to a gene. The germline V gene has CDR1 LNHDA and CDR2 SQIVND (reference sequence). This CDR3 has 14 amino acids. Here the CDR3 reads CASSPGLVEETQYF. In nucleotides, the CDR3 is TGTGCCAGTAGTCCCGGACTAGTCGAAGAGACCCAGTACTTC.

The chain carries TRBV21-1 and TRBJ2-1; TRBD1 reflects the table's D call only, with no check against the DNA. TRBV21-1 is reported as a pseudogene. This CDR3 spans 14 amino acids. The CDR3 bases are TGTGCCAGCGCGTCCCGGGACAGGGTCAGTGAGCAGTTCTTC. Protein sequence: CASASRDRVSEQFF.

This clone was detected once. The chain joins TRBV6-5 to TRBJ2-7, with a possible D match to TRBD1 (7 bases). Trimming shortened V by 5 bases and J by 4 bases, and 15 bases separated the two germline ends. Germline loops: CDR1 MNHEY, CDR2 SVGAGI. The CDR3 has 14 residues. DNA of the CDR3: TGTGCCAGCAGTGGCACCCAGGGGGGATACGAGCAGTACTTC. Amino acid sequence: CASSGTQGGYEQYF.

The chain is built from TRBV19 and TRBJ1-5, with 7 bases identical to TRBD1. The CDR3 spans 17 residues. Germline loops: CDR1 LNHDA, CDR2 SQIVND (reference sequence). V lost 1 base and J lost 0; bases outside the gene matches: 6. The DNA of the CDR3 is TGTGCCAGTAGTATAGGGGACAGTAGGTATAGCAATCAGCCCCAGCATTTT. Its protein is CASSIGDSRYSNQPQHF. Based on the CDR3 plus reference TRBV19 and TRBJ1-5, the full variable domain is DGGITQSPKYLFRKEGQNVTLSCEQNLNHDAMYWYRQDPGQGLRLIYYSQIVNDFQKGDIAEGYSVSREKKESFPLTVTSAQKNPTAFYLCASSIGDSRYSNQPQHFGDGTRLSIL.

This chain links TRBV6-6 with TRBJ2-7; D is possibly TRBD1 (5 bases). CDR1 and CDR2 (germline): MNHNY, SVGAGI (reference sequence). Trimming removed 2 bases at V and 2 bases at J, with 10 bases between. The CDR3 length is 14 residues. DNA of the CDR3: TGTGCCAGCAGTTACCGTGGCAGGGCCTACGAGCAGTACTTC. Translation gives CASSYRGRAYEQYF.

The J gene is TRBJ1-5, the V gene TRBV21-1. TRBV21-1 is marked as a pseudogene. The length of the CDR3 is 13 residues. The CDR3 DNA is TGTGCCAGGGAAACCCATAGCAATCAGCCCCAGCATTTT. It is translated as CARETHSNQPQHF.

This chain joins TRBV10-3 and TRBJ2-3; D is perhaps TRBD1 (6 bases). V was shortened by 11 bases and J by 6 bases, with 15 bases between the two germline ends. The length of the CDR3 is 12 residues. CDR1 and CDR2 (germline): ENHRY, SYGVKD. The CDR3 sequence: CAASPQGDTQYF. As DNA, the CDR3 is TGTGCCGCCTCCCCTCAGGGGGATACGCAGTATTTT.

This sequence joins TRBV18 and TRBJ2-2; no reliable D call. Germline CDR1 and CDR2: KGHSH and LQKENI. The CDR3 contains 14 residues. The V end was cut by 8 bases, the J end by 0 bases, with 10 bases between. The CDR3 loop reads CASQADANTGELFF. In DNA, the CDR3 is TGTGCCAGCCAAGCAGACGCGAACACCGGGGAGCTGTTTTTT.

V gene TRBV6-1 combines with J gene TRBJ2-6, with D unresolved. The CDR3 sequence is 15 residues long. V was shortened by 5 bases and J by 3 bases, with 11 bases between the two germline ends. Germline V gives CDR1 MNHNS, CDR2 SASEGT. The CDR3 reads CASSPLAGGANVLTF. The CDR3 DNA reads TGTGCCAGCAGTCCCCTCGCTGGTGGGGCCAACGTCCTGACTTTC.